This T cell receptor (beta chain) was obtained from a study of blood T cell repertoires in COVID-19. At the level of the study: Some COVID-19 samples were acute and others convalescent; all came from the United States, Italy and Spain. In each case, the material was cDNA or gDNA derived from T cells, B-cell-depleted T cells, or PBMCs.

As processed by the authors: Amplification with reference gene primers provided the estimates of nucleated cell counts. Clones were sequenced by immunoSEQ multiplex PCR, and TCRdb holds only the in-frame ones, with some missing. Clonal size and the V and J genes are those of that table, whereas D and trimming came from the DNA. This table has about 250,000 clones, 75% to 85% appearing once. The source of this sequence is a human donor in a cohort sampled during active COVID-19. The sample comprised peripheral blood.

CDR3 sequence reads: CSASTTPQETQYF. The CDR3, as DNA: TGCAGTGCTAGTACTACCCCCCAAGAGACCCAGTACTTC. The chain has TRBV20-1 and TRBJ2-5; D is undetermined. This CDR3 is built from 13 residues. The germline CDR1 and CDR2 sequences are DFQATT and SNEGSKA (reference sequence). V lost 3 bases and J lost 1, with 9 bases in between.